This T cell receptor (beta chain) was recovered during a study of blood T cells in healthy people across ages. The study's findings and limits: With unsorted PBMCs, a conclusive comparison of naive versus antigen-experienced cells was not possible.

Sample-barcoded 5' priming and a J-beta primer mix drove a second PCR of about 6 to 12 cycles. Paired-end reads containing CDR3 totaled no fewer than 2.5 million for each sample. TCRdb reprocessed the 5' RACE reads via MiXCR and lists one record per CDR3 protein. The table has about 400,000 distinct CDR3 sequences, more than 45% seen once. In regard to this clonotype: The antigen is not known.

Germline CDR1 is SGHVS and CDR2 is FQNEAQ. This CDR3 is built from 13 residues. The V gene lost 4 bases and the J gene lost 3 bases, with 10 bases spanning the gap. This chain links TRBV7-8 with TRBJ2-7, with unresolved D. Sequences were obtained from blood. This receptor was obtained from a man aged 60 to 69 in good health. The CDR3 region has the DNA TGTGCCAGCAGCTGGACCGAAGTCTACGAGCAGTACTTC. Its translation: CASSWTEVYEQYF. Based on the CDR3 plus reference TRBV7-8 and TRBJ2-7, the full variable domain is GAGVSQSPRYKVAKRGQDVALRCDPISGHVSLFWYQQALGQGPEFLTYFQNEAQLDKSGLPSDRFFAERPEGSVSTLKIQRTQQEDSAVYLCASSWTEVYEQYFGPGTRLTVT.